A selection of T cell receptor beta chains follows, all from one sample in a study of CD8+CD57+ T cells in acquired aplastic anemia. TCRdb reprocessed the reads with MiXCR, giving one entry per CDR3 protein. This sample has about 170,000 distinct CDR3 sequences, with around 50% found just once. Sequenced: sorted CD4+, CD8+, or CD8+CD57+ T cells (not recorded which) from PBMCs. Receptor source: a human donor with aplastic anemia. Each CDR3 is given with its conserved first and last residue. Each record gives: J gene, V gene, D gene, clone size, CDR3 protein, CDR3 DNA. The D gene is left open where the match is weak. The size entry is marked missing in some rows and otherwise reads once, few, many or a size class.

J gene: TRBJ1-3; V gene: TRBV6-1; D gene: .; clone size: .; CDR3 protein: CASSATGFSGNTIYF; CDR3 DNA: TGTGCCAGCAGTGCAACAGGATTTTCTGGAAACACCATATATTTT
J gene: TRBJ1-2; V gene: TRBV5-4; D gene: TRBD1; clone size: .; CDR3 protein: CASSSLGTATNYGYTF; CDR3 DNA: TGTGCCAGCAGCTCGCTCGGGACAGCCACGAACTATGGCTACACCTTC
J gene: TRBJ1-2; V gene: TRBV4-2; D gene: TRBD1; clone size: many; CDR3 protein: CASSPPGDRALFGYTF; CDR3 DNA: TGTGCCAGCAGCCCGCCCGGGGACAGGGCTTTGTTTGGCTACACCTTC
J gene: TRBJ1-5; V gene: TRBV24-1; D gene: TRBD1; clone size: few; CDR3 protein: CATSESQGGANQPQHF; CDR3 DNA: TGTGCCACCAGTGAGTCACAGGGGGGAGCCAATCAGCCCCAGCATTTT
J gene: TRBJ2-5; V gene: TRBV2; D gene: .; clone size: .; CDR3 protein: CASSDRYQETQYF; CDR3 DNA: TGTGCCAGCAGTGATAGGTACCAAGAGACCCAGTACTTC
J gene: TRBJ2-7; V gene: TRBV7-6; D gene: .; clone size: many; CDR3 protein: CASSQLYSSYEQYF; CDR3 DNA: TGTGCCAGCAGCCAACTATACAGCTCCTACGAGCAGTACTTC
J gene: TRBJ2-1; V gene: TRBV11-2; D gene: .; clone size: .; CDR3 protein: CASSRGRTVNNEQFF; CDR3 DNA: TGTGCCAGCAGCCGAGGGAGGACAGTAAACAATGAGCAGTTCTTC
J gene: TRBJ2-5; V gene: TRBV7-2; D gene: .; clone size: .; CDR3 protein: CASSFWPVKETQYF; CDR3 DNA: TGTGCCAGCAGCTTTTGGCCGGTTAAAGAGACCCAGTACTTC
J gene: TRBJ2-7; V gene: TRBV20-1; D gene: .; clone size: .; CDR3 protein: CSARGDPRSDTYEQYF; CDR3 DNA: TGCAGTGCTAGGGGAGACCCTCGAAGCGATACCTACGAGCAGTACTTC
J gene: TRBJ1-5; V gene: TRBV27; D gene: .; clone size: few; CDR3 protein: CASSATAYSNQPQHF; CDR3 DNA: TGTGCCAGCAGTGCAACAGCATATAGCAATCAGCCCCAGCATTTT